Presented here are 8 T cell receptor beta chains from one specimen sequenced in a study of tumor-infiltrating lymphocytes in primary liver carcinoma. Blood RNA was derived from unsorted whole blood, and germline DNA was extracted too. Production of TCR beta cDNA used 400 to 600 ng total RNA together with a constant-region primer. Employing slightly modified ARM-PCR, three nested multiplex PCR rounds were run, and these gave rise to the TCR beta libraries. Both of the initial two PCR rounds ran for nine to eleven cycles and employed TRBV1-TRBV30 forward primers alongside a C-beta reverse primer. MiXCR, run by TCRdb on the multiplex PCR reads, gives a single entry per CDR3 protein. The sample shows 300,000 to 400,000 distinct CDR3 sequences, 60% to 80% of them seen only once. Sequencing input: peripheral blood. All receptors come from a man between 35 and 55 years old with primary liver carcinoma and hepatitis B virus infection.

As regards this clonotype: A read error may produce the germline difference seen at one junction end. The chain is built from TRBV11-2 and TRBJ2-3; D remains unclear. The CDR3 contains 15 residues. CDR1 and CDR2 from the germline V gene are SGHAT and FQNNGV. The CDR3 bases are TGTGCCAGCAGCTTTGACTCGGGTCTCACAGATACGCGGTATTTT. Residues: CASSFDSGLTDTRYF.

The chain links TRBV10-3 to TRBJ2-6; D not resolved. The CDR3 is 16 amino acids. The germline V and J ends were trimmed by 1 base and 1 base, with 8 bases remaining between them. The germline V gene has CDR1 ENHRY and CDR2 SYGVKD. CDR3 region: CAISEFPSSGANVLTF. The CDR3 DNA reads as TGTGCCATCAGTGAGTTCCCCTCGTCTGGGGCCAACGTCCTGACTTTC.

This clonotype showed up many times. The chain employs TRBV6-1 and TRBJ1-2; 8 bases map to TRBD1. Germline-derived CDR1 and CDR2 are MNHNS and SASEGT. The CDR3 has 14 residues. The J segment lost 4 bases and the V segment lost 5 bases, leaving 6 bases of the junction unmatched. CDR3 sequence reads: CASSNSGQAYGYTF. The CDR3, as DNA: TGTGCCAGCAGTAACTCGGGACAGGCCTATGGCTACACCTTC.

Remarks on this clonotype: With a much larger clone just one base away, this may be a read error. This chain links TRBV5-5 with TRBJ2-7, with D hard to call. There are 14 residues in the CDR3. CDR1 is SGHKS, CDR2 YYEKEE, per germline (reference sequence). The CDR3 loop is CDSSFKQLNYEQYF. For the CDR3, the DNA is TGTGACAGCAGCTTTAAACAGTTAAATTACGAGCAGTACTTC.

The chain joins TRBV12-3 or TRBV12-4 to TRBJ2-7; TRBD2 aligns across 8 bases. Trimming removed 5 bases from V and 6 bases from J; junction bases left unmatched: 12. The CDR3 sequence is 15 residues long. DNA for the CDR3: TGTGCCAGCAGTCCCTGGGGTAGCGGGACTGTCGAGCAGTACTTC. Residues: CASSPWGSGTVEQYF.

This clonotype was counted a few times. The chain employs TRBV4-2 and TRBJ1-1; D uncertain. With 1 base removed from V and 0 bases from J, the gap between germline ends came to 9 bases. This CDR3 is built from 15 residues. CDR1 is LGHNA and CDR2 is YNFKEQ in the germline V gene. The CDR3 DNA follows: TGTGCCAGCAGCCAAGGTCCGGACCTGAACACTGAAGCTTTCTTT. It encodes CASSQGPDLNTEAFF.

About this clonotype: The germline gene is not matched at one end of the junction; a read error may be the cause. This sequence joins TRBV4-1 and TRBJ2-1; D gene ambiguous. CDR1 is MGHRA, CDR2 YSYEKL, per germline. This CDR3 region has 17 residues. In nucleotides, the CDR3 is TGCGCCAGCAGCCAAGTAGGCATGGGGTTTCCGAACAATGAGCAATTCTTC. Amino acid sequence: CASSQVGMGFPNNEQFF.

In the case of this clonotype: With a much larger clone just one base away, this may be a read error. V and J are TRBV6-2 or TRBV6-3 and TRBJ2-4; possibly TRBD2 for D (5 bases). This CDR3 has 16 residues. The germline V and J ends were trimmed by 2 bases and 0 bases, with 11 bases remaining between them. Germline loops: CDR1 MNHEY, CDR2 SVGEGT. CDR3: CASSYPRRGAKNIQYF. Written as DNA, the CDR3 is TGTGCCAGCAGTTACCCCCGACGGGGAGCCAAAAACATTCAGTACTTC.